This T cell receptor beta chain was sequenced in a study of radiotherapy plus CTLA-4 blockade in lung cancer (dated by TCRdb to the late 2010s). A note on the overall study: Among enrolled patients, approximately 18% had an objective response and 30% to 40% reached disease control. Study-level results and caveats: The strongest predictors of response, as reported, were early dynamic changes in blood T cell clones along with a rise in serum interferon-beta after radiation. After treatment with radiotherapy and ipilimumab, TCR clones that originated in tumors expanded in peripheral blood.

In regard to this clone: Its antigen target is currently unknown. Base qualities were left out, and no much larger clone turns up one base away.

In this study, focal radiation therapy paired with CTLA-4 blockade (ipilimumab) was tested in patients who had chemo-refractory metastatic non-small-cell lung cancer. Inclusive of the bounding cysteine and phenylalanine, the CDR3 is 15 residues long. CDR3 DNA only is kept here, 45 bases in frame from base 1. V and J are truncated by 3 bases and 2 bases respectively, leaving an intervening sequence of 11 bases. From a lookup of the germline V gene, CDR1 and CDR2 are SGHVS and FQNEAQ. Library generation was performed with the immunoSEQ multiplex PCR assay. TCRdb carries this immuneACCESS record with in-frame sequences only. Its versions omit some clonotypes, under half of them owing to an unresolved V gene in the studies checked, with the rest unexplained. The table for this sample lists about 73,000 clones; roughly 84% of them were counted only once. Around two fifths of the sample rests with the top ten.

The sample in question was peripheral blood, obtained from a patient treated with radiotherapy plus ipilimumab. The chain is made from TRBV7-8 and TRBJ2-1; perhaps TRBD2 is the D gene, with 6 bases matching. The clonotype originates from a human donor with non-small cell lung cancer that progressed on radiotherapy plus ipilimumab. The CDR3 region: CASSLGRTTYNEQFF. At the DNA level, the sequence is TGTGCCAGCAGCTTGGGTAGGACTACCTACAATGAGCAGTTCTTC.